These 16 T cell receptor beta chains were sequenced from one sample in a study of cytomegalovirus exposure and HLA in healthy donors. The PCR used 60 Vbeta and 13 Jbeta primers. Libraries were prepared by immunoSEQ multiplex PCR; TCRdb keeps only in-frame clonotypes and omits some of them. The repertoire includes some 110,000 clones, roughly 68% of them detected once, and approximately 0.9% sits in the top ten. The sequenced material came from PBMCs. The receptors were sampled from a woman in her twenties or thirties in good health and CMV-seronegative.

In its sample, this clone was seen once. The genes are TRBV11-3 and TRBJ2-7; D is possibly TRBD2 (6 bases). Germline loops: CDR1 SGHNT, CDR2 YENEEA. This CDR3 contains 14 residues. The V end was cut by 4 bases, the J end by 3 bases, with 13 bases between. The CDR3 spells CASSSPRGIYEQYF. Written as DNA, the CDR3 is TGTGCCAGCAGCTCCCCACGGGGGATCTACGAGCAGTACTTC.

This chain connects TRBV7-9 to TRBJ1-3, with 9 bases identical to TRBD1. V lost 5 bases to trimming and J lost 4 bases; unmatched junction nucleotides: 12. Germline assignment: CDR1 SEHNR and CDR2 FQNEAQ (reference sequence). This CDR3 spans 17 amino acids. CDR3 amino acids: CASSIGTGPGSGNTIYF. The CDR3 nucleotides read TGTGCCAGCAGCATCGGGACAGGGCCAGGGTCGGGAAACACCATATATTTT.

This clone has a handful of counts. J is TRBJ1-1 and V is TRBV11-3; 11 positions agree with TRBD1. V was clipped by 0 bases and J by 5 bases; unmatched bases: 2. CDR1 SGHNT and CDR2 YENEEA come from the germline V gene. The CDR3 contains 15 residues. Here the CDR3 DNA reads TGTGCCAGCAGCTTAGATGGGGACAGGGGGACTGAAGCTTTCTTT. It specifies CASSLDGDRGTEAFF. Using reference TRBV11-3 and TRBJ1-1 for the parts outside the CDR3, the full variable domain is EAGVVQSPRYKIIEKKQPVAFWCNPISGHNTLYWYLQNLGQGPELLIRYENEEAVDDSQLPKDRFSAERLKGVDSTLKIQPAELGDSAVYLCASSLDGDRGTEAFFGQGTRLTVV.

This clone was seen more than once but under ten times. V is TRBV6-1 and J is TRBJ2-1, with 12 bases aligning to TRBD2. The CDR3 consists of 15 residues. The germline V gene has CDR1 MNHNS and CDR2 SASEGT. The ends lost 2 bases at V and 9 bases at J; junction bases unmatched: 5. CDR3 DNA sequence: TGTGCCAGCAGTGAATCTAGCGGGAGGGCTGTTGAGCAGTTCTTC. It translates to CASSESSGRAVEQFF.

The rearrangement links TRBV30 to TRBJ1-1; D may be TRBD1 (6 bases). Germline CDR1 is GTSNPN and CDR2 is SVGIG (reference sequence). The V and J ends lost 7 bases and 5 bases respectively, with 11 bases between them. This CDR3 is 11 amino acids long. The CDR3 protein is CALNRVTEAFF. The CDR3 DNA is TGTGCCTTAAACAGGGTAACTGAAGCTTTCTTT.

The chain is built from TRBV2 and TRBJ2-1, with 9 nucleotides matching TRBD1. This CDR3 spans 12 amino acids. The germline V gene has CDR1 SNHLY and CDR2 FYNNEI. Trimming cost V 7 bases and J 9 bases; bases outside gene matches: 4. In DNA, the CDR3 is TGTGCCAGCATCGGGACAGGGCCTGAGCAGTTCTTC. Translated: CASIGTGPEQFF.

The V gene is TRBV2, the J gene TRBJ2-2, with D possibly TRBD1 on 6 matching bases. V was shortened by 4 bases and J by 0 bases, with 12 bases between the two germline ends. The CDR3 runs to 16 residues. CDR1 is SNHLY and CDR2 is FYNNEI in the germline V gene. The CDR3, as DNA: TGTGCCAGCAGTGGCCACAGGGCCGCGAACACCGGGGAGCTGTTTTTT. Its protein is CASSGHRAANTGELFF.

The CDR3 sequence is CASSSSGEQFF. DNA of the CDR3: TGCGCCAGCAGCTCGTCAGGAGAGCAGTTCTTC. V gene TRBV5-1 combines with J gene TRBJ2-1; D is uncertain. CDR3 length equals 11 residues. V shed 3 bases and J shed 10 bases, with 8 bases lying between them. Germline loops: CDR1 SGHRS, CDR2 YFSETQ.

This rearrangement joins TRBV10-1 to TRBJ1-5, with TRBD1 matching 7 bases. This CDR3 is 13 amino acids long. Germline CDR1 reads WNHNN; CDR2 reads SYGVQD (reference sequence). V shed 6 bases, J shed 7 bases, and the junction held 6 bases outside the gene matches. In DNA, the CDR3 is TGCGCCAGCAGCCTTGACAGGGACCAGCCCCAGCATTTT. Amino acid sequence: CASSLDRDQPQHF.

J is TRBJ1-1 and V is TRBV6-6; D remains unclear. This CDR3 is 12 amino acids long. Between the trimmed V and J ends, which lost 6 bases and 5 bases, there was a span of 10 bases. Germline CDR1 and CDR2: MNHNY and SVGAGI (reference sequence). The CDR3 sequence is CASSRGLTEAFF. The CDR3 DNA follows: TGTGCCAGCAGCCGCGGTTTGACTGAAGCTTTCTTT.

The rearrangement links TRBV4-2 to TRBJ2-5, with D possibly being TRBD2 (5 bases). The ends were cut back, 0 bases at V and 4 bases at J, with 12 bases in the middle. The CDR3 sequence is 15 residues long. Germline V gives CDR1 LGHNA, CDR2 YNFKEQ. The CDR3 region has the DNA TGTGCCAGCAGCCAAGAGAACCGGGGTGGAGAGACCCAGTACTTC. Protein sequence: CASSQENRGGETQYF.

This chain uses TRBV28 with TRBJ1-5; 7 bases agree with TRBD1. The V gene's germline CDR1 is MDHEN and CDR2 SYDVKM. CDR3 length: 15 residues. Trimming removed 6 bases from V and 1 base from J; junction bases left unmatched: 6. DNA for the CDR3: TGTGCCAGCAGCCACGACAGGGTAAGCAATCAGCCCCAGCATTTT. This encodes CASSHDRVSNQPQHF.

The chain has TRBV27 and TRBJ2-7; weak D call: TRBD1 (6 bases). CDR1 MNHEY and CDR2 SMNVEV come from the germline V gene (reference sequence). This CDR3 is 13 amino acids long. The germline V and J ends were trimmed by 6 bases and 0 bases, with 9 bases remaining between them. CDR3 nucleotide sequence: TGTGCCAGCAGGACAGGAGTCTCCTACGAGCAGTACTTC. Translating it yields CASRTGVSYEQYF.

The J gene is TRBJ1-2, the V gene TRBV5-6; D might be TRBD1 (6 bases). Germline V gene data show CDR1 as SGHDT and CDR2 as YYEEEE. The CDR3 has 16 residues. Trimming took 0 bases from V and 3 from J, leaving 15 bases between them. The DNA of the CDR3 is TGTGCCAGCAGCTTGGCCGGACAGACGACACACTATGGCTACACCTTC. Its protein product is CASSLAGQTTHYGYTF.

The rearrangement joins TRBV9 to TRBJ2-1, with D uncertain. V lost 2 bases, J lost 0 bases, and 9 bases lay in between. CDR1 and CDR2 (germline): SGDLS, YYNGEE. CDR3 length: 15 amino acids. The CDR3 is CASSVGSSSYNEQFF. The CDR3 nucleotides read TGTGCCAGCAGCGTCGGTTCTAGCTCCTACAATGAGCAGTTCTTC.

The V gene is TRBV29-1, the J gene TRBJ1-1; maybe TRBD1 (5 bases). V lost 4 bases and J 4 bases, leaving 13 bases between the germline ends. This CDR3 has 13 residues. Germline CDR1 reads SQVTM; CDR2 reads ANQGSEA. CDR3 in amino acids: CSVVRGLVTEAFF. In nucleotides, the CDR3 is TGCAGCGTTGTTAGGGGTTTGGTCACTGAAGCTTTCTTT.